Below are 32 T cell receptor beta chains sequenced from a single sample in a study of T cell responses to AZD1222 COVID-19 vaccine. Sequencing used immunoSEQ multiplex PCR; TCRdb keeps in-frame clones, though not all of them. The sample comprises about 180,000 clones, about 89% of which are singletons, and 1.5% to 2% rests with the top ten. Material: peripheral blood, obtained on day 0 of AZD1222 vaccination. All receptors come from an adult in good health.

This chain links TRBV30 with TRBJ1-6; D is unresolved. From germline, CDR1 is GTSNPN and CDR2 SVGIG (reference sequence). With 2 bases removed from V and 10 bases from J, the gap between germline ends came to 12 bases. This CDR3 is 13 amino acids long. The CDR3 loop reads CAWSTGVGSPLHF. The CDR3 DNA is TGTGCCTGGAGTACGGGAGTTGGGTCACCCCTCCACTTT.

V and J are TRBV18 and TRBJ2-6; D could derive from TRBD1 or TRBD2 (6 bases each). V was cut by 4 bases and J by 4 bases, with 23 bases left in between. The germline V gene has CDR1 KGHSH and CDR2 LQKENI. This CDR3 region has 19 residues. The CDR3 protein is CASSLNRTPGDSGANVLTF. CDR3 nucleotide sequence: TGTGCCAGCTCACTAAACAGGACCCCAGGGGACTCCGGGGCCAACGTCCTGACTTTC.

Notes on this clone: This same CDR3 is encoded by further DNA sequences in the sample. The V and J genes are TRBV28 and TRBJ1-3; perhaps TRBD1 as D (5 bases). From germline, CDR1 is MDHEN and CDR2 SYDVKM. The ends were cut back, 5 bases at V and 2 bases at J, with 10 bases in the middle. This CDR3 region has 14 residues. The CDR3 coding sequence is TGTGCCAGCAGTACTCAGGGTGCTGGAAACACCATATATTTT. Translated: CASSTQGAGNTIYF.

This chain links TRBV6-4 with TRBJ2-1; 10 bases align to TRBD2. Germline CDR1 MRHNA, CDR2 SNTAGT. J lost 5 bases, V lost 11 bases, and 9 bases had no gene match. This CDR3 spans 14 amino acids. This CDR3 reads CAGRTSGIDNEQFF. The CDR3 DNA follows: TGTGCCGGACGGACTAGCGGCATTGACAATGAGCAGTTCTTC.

This rearrangement joins TRBV6-6 to TRBJ2-1, with 10 bases identical to TRBD2. The V and J ends lost 2 bases and 14 bases, in that order; junction bases with no gene match: 6. Germline CDR1 reads MNHNY; CDR2 reads SVGAGI (reference sequence). The CDR3 runs to 13 residues. The CDR3, as DNA: TGTGCCAGCAGTTACACCACTAGCGGGATAAAGTTCTTC. It is translated as CASSYTTSGIKFF.

Comments on this clone: Other DNA sequences in the sample encode the same CDR3. The rearrangement uses TRBV29-1 and TRBJ1-1; D gene ambiguous. Trimming cost V 2 bases and J 2 bases, with 3 bases left between them. CDR1 and CDR2 from the germline V gene are SQVTM and ANQGSEA. The CDR3 has 11 residues. CDR3 nucleotides: TGCAGCGTTGAACGAAACACTGAAGCTTTCTTT. Translating gives CSVERNTEAFF. The full variable domain, in which reference TRBV29-1 and TRBJ1-1 provide the parts outside the CDR3, is SAVISQKPSRDICQRGTSLTIQCQVDSQVTMMFWYRQQPGQSLTLIATANQGSEATYESGFVIDKFPISRPNLTFSTLTVSNMSPEDSSIYLCSVERNTEAFFGQGTRLTVV.

This chain links TRBV5-1 with TRBJ2-5; 14 positions match TRBD2. The CDR3 covers 16 residues. Germline assignment: CDR1 SGHRS and CDR2 YFSETQ. V shed 2 bases and J 5 bases; nucleotides not matched to a gene: 5. CDR3 sequence: CASSLGGLAGDETQYF. CDR3 sequence (DNA): TGCGCCAGCAGCTTAGGGGGACTAGCGGGAGACGAGACCCAGTACTTC.

The rearrangement links TRBV4-3 to TRBJ1-2; 7 bases match TRBD1. This CDR3 has 15 amino acids. J gave up 3 bases and V 4 bases, and 8 bases lay outside the gene matches. CDR1 is LGHNA, CDR2 YSLEER, per germline. The chain's CDR3 is CASSPTRTGYYGYTF. The CDR3 region has the DNA TGCGCCAGCAGCCCGACTAGGACAGGATACTATGGCTACACCTTC.

The V gene is TRBV15, the J gene TRBJ1-2; the match to TRBD1 covers 8 bases. J was trimmed by 2 bases and V by 0 bases; bases with no gene match: 5. CDR3 length: 16 amino acids. Germline CDR1 reads LNHNV; CDR2 reads YYDKDF (reference sequence). CDR3 loop: CATSRDAGGDNYGYTF. The CDR3 region has the DNA TGTGCCACCAGCAGAGATGCAGGGGGCGACAACTATGGCTACACCTTC.

Only a few counts were recorded for this clone. This sequence joins TRBV28 and TRBJ1-2; TRBD1 agrees at 11 bases. The germline V gene has CDR1 MDHEN and CDR2 SYDVKM. CDR3 length equals 19 residues. Unmatched junction bases numbered 17, after V lost 5 bases and J lost 3 bases. The DNA of the CDR3 is TGTGCCAGCAGTCCTAGATATTACAGGGACAGGGGGAACCACTATGGCTACACCTTC. The encoded protein is CASSPRYYRDRGNHYGYTF.

The rearrangement links TRBV6-1 to TRBJ2-7, with 7 bases matching TRBD2. The CDR3 extends over 15 amino acids. The junction had 9 bases not matched to a gene; V was cut back by 2 bases and J by 5 bases. Germline lookup yields CDR1 MNHNS and CDR2 SASEGT. CDR3 region: CASSESGLEGDEQYF. Here the CDR3 DNA reads TGTGCCAGCAGTGAATCTGGACTAGAAGGCGACGAGCAGTACTTC.

The chain carries TRBV9 and TRBJ1-3; 7 bases are a match to TRBD1. V dropped 3 bases and J dropped 7; count of bases not matched to a gene: 16. Germline lookup yields CDR1 SGDLS and CDR2 YYNGEE. CDR3 length equals 17 residues. The CDR3 sequence is CASSASAEGGAGNTIYF. The DNA of the CDR3 is TGTGCCAGCAGCGCATCCGCGGAAGGGGGCGCGGGTAACACCATATATTTT.

A few counts support this clone. V usage is TRBV28 and J usage is TRBJ1-2, with D unresolved. Germline CDR1 is MDHEN and CDR2 is SYDVKM. This CDR3 region has 11 residues. The germline V and J ends were trimmed by 6 bases and 8 bases, with 10 bases remaining between them. DNA of the CDR3: TGTGCCAGCAGACTTACAAGGGGCTACACCTTC. Amino acids: CASRLTRGYTF.

This clone has a handful of counts. The chain combines TRBV14 with TRBJ1-6; a weak D match, TRBD1 (6 bases). V lost 3 bases and J lost 7, with 16 bases in between. The CDR3 runs 16 residues. Per the germline V gene, CDR1 is SGHDN and CDR2 is FVKESK. The CDR3 sequence is CASSQWGGSVNSPLHF. For the CDR3, the DNA is TGTGCCAGCAGCCAGTGGGGGGGCTCAGTAAATTCACCCCTCCACTTT.

The rearrangement uses TRBV7-9 and TRBJ1-3; no reliable D call. CDR1 and CDR2 (germline): SEHNR, FQNEAQ (reference sequence). V dropped 5 bases and J dropped 0 bases, with 14 bases sitting between them. The CDR3 consists of 16 residues. The CDR3 here is CASSPGEAFSGNTIYF. CDR3 DNA sequence: TGTGCCAGCAGCCCCGGGGAGGCGTTCTCTGGAAACACCATATATTTT.

This chain joins TRBV7-3 and TRBJ2-7, with D perhaps matching TRBD2 (6 bases). Germline V gives CDR1 SGHTA, CDR2 FQGTGA. The V and J ends lost 8 bases and 4 bases respectively, with 15 bases between them. CDR3 length: 13 residues. The CDR3: CASGVAEGYEQYF. CDR3 DNA sequence: TGTGCCAGCGGGGTAGCGGAGGGATACGAGCAGTACTTC.

The genes are TRBV29-1 and TRBJ1-1, with D perhaps matching TRBD1 (6 bases). The CDR3 spans 14 residues. Germline V gives CDR1 SQVTM, CDR2 ANQGSEA. V was pared by 7 bases and J by 5 bases, with 20 bases between. CDR3 region: CSARRGGRGTEAFF. The CDR3 coding sequence is TGCAGCGCCCGACGAGGGGGGCGAGGGACTGAAGCTTTCTTT.

In this sample, this clone turned up many times. The chain is built from TRBV7-3 and TRBJ2-2; D perhaps matches TRBD2 (6 bases). V gave up 6 bases and J gave up 0 bases, with 14 bases separating them. Germline loops: CDR1 SGHTA, CDR2 FQGTGA. The CDR3 loop spans 16 amino acids. The CDR3 DNA sequence: TGTGCCAGCAGTCACTCTAGCGCATCGAACACCGGGGAGCTGTTTTTT. It specifies CASSHSSASNTGELFF.

The V gene is TRBV9, the J gene TRBJ1-1, with 7 positions matching TRBD1. Germline trimming cut 1 base from V and 0 bases from J; bases unmatched to any gene: 3. The germline V gene has CDR1 SGDLS and CDR2 YYNGEE. The CDR3 runs 15 residues. The DNA for the CDR3 is TGTGCCAGCAGCGTACAGGGGGAGGTGAACACTGAAGCTTTCTTT. Translation: CASSVQGEVNTEAFF. The full variable domain, its missing parts supplied by reference TRBV9 and TRBJ1-1, is DSGVTQTPKHLITATGQRVTLRCSPRSGDLSVYWYQQSLDQGLQFLIQYYNGEERAKGNILERFSAQQFPDLHSELNLSSLELGDSALYFCASSVQGEVNTEAFFGQGTRLTVV.

This clone came up a few times. CDR3 DNA sequence: TGTGCCAGCAGTTCCATTATACAGGGGTATAATTCACCCCTCCACTTT. Its protein is CASSSIIQGYNSPLHF. The rearrangement links TRBV28 to TRBJ1-6; 7 bases line up with TRBD1. CDR3 length: 16 amino acids. V dropped 4 bases and J dropped 4; count of bases not matched to a gene: 7. Germline assignment: CDR1 MDHEN and CDR2 SYDVKM.

The rearrangement joins TRBV7-9 to TRBJ2-6; D possibly matches TRBD1 or TRBD2 (5 bases each). CDR3 length: 18 amino acids. The germline V gene encodes CDR1 SEHNR and CDR2 FQNEAQ (reference sequence). Trimming cost V 3 bases and J 0 bases, with 15 bases left between them. CDR3 nucleotide sequence: TGTGCCAGCAGCTTTGGGGCAGGACTTAGCTCTGGGGCCAACGTCCTGACTTTC. Translating it yields CASSFGAGLSSGANVLTF.

The chain has TRBV29-1 and TRBJ1-1; no firm D call. Germline V gene data show CDR1 as SQVTM and CDR2 as ANQGSEA. The CDR3 loop spans 12 amino acids. Trimming shortened V by 7 bases and J by 4 bases, and 13 bases separated the two germline ends. For the CDR3, the DNA is TGCAGCGGGGGTCCCCGGGGCACTGAAGCTTTCTTT. This codes for CSGGPRGTEAFF. Based on the CDR3 plus reference TRBV29-1 and TRBJ1-1, the full variable domain is SAVISQKPSRDICQRGTSLTIQCQVDSQVTMMFWYRQQPGQSLTLIATANQGSEATYESGFVIDKFPISRPNLTFSTLTVSNMSPEDSSIYLCSGGPRGTEAFFGQGTRLTVV.

The chain links TRBV5-4 to TRBJ2-2; perhaps TRBD1 as D (6 bases). V was clipped by 0 bases and J by 4 bases, with 10 bases between them. This CDR3 is built from 15 residues. The germline V gene encodes CDR1 SGHNT and CDR2 YYREEE (reference sequence). In DNA form, the CDR3 reads TGTGCCAGCAGCTTGGGGGGGCGAGGCACCGGGGAGCTGTTTTTT. Its protein is CASSLGGRGTGELFF.

The chain carries TRBV5-5 and TRBJ1-5, with a possible D match to TRBD1 (6 bases). The germline gives CDR1 SGHKS, CDR2 YYEKEE (reference sequence). Trimming stripped 4 bases from V and 6 bases from J, with 11 bases between. This CDR3 has 13 amino acids. The CDR3 loop reads CASSPGGGQPQHF. For the CDR3, the DNA is TGTGCCAGCAGCCCTGGAGGGGGTCAGCCCCAGCATTTT.

The J gene is TRBJ1-2, the V gene TRBV30; tentatively, D is TRBD1 (6 bases). There are 13 residues in the CDR3. Trimming took 2 bases from V and 7 from J, leaving 14 bases between them. Germline CDR1 GTSNPN, CDR2 SVGIG (reference sequence). CDR3 residues: CAWSPEGGTGYTF. In DNA form, the CDR3 reads TGTGCCTGGAGTCCAGAGGGGGGAACTGGCTACACCTTC.

Points on this clone: Within the sample, other DNA sequences also encode this same CDR3. The chain employs TRBV18 and TRBJ2-5; no clear D gene. The germline V gene encodes CDR1 KGHSH and CDR2 LQKENI. Trimming took off 3 bases at V and 3 bases at J, with 2 bases between the two ends. This CDR3 region has 11 residues. The DNA of the CDR3 is TGTGCCAGCTCACCGGAAGAGACCCAGTACTTC. The encoded protein is CASSPEETQYF.

The chain has TRBV7-2 and TRBJ2-1; D may match TRBD1 or TRBD2 (5 bases each). CDR3 size: 13 residues. From germline, CDR1 is SGHTA and CDR2 FQGNSA. V was trimmed by 5 bases and J by 4 bases, leaving 9 bases between them. The chain's CDR3 is CASSKGPYNEQFF. As DNA, the CDR3 is TGTGCCAGCAGCAAGGGACCGTACAATGAGCAGTTCTTC.

The chain employs TRBV7-2 and TRBJ2-3, with 8 positions matching TRBD2. This CDR3 is 16 amino acids long. Germline V gene lookup returns CDR1 SGHTA and CDR2 FQGNSA. After removal of 5 bases from V and 4 bases from J, the junction contained 11 bases not matched to a gene. The CDR3 loop is CASSKGGLGGSDTQYF. CDR3 DNA: TGTGCCAGCAGCAAAGGGGGACTAGGAGGTTCAGATACGCAGTATTTT.

The chain carries TRBV5-1 and TRBJ1-2, with 9 bases aligning to TRBD1. The germline V gene has CDR1 SGHRS and CDR2 YFSETQ. Trimming at V came to 8 bases and at J to 8 bases, leaving 4 bases not matched to a gene. The CDR3 has 11 residues. CDR3: CARTGGEGYTF. The CDR3 DNA is TGCGCCAGGACAGGGGGAGAAGGCTACACCTTC. Full variable domain (remainder filled in from reference TRBV5-1 and TRBJ1-2): KAGVTQTPRYLIKTRGQQVTLSCSPISGHRSVSWYQQTPGQGLQFLFEYFSETQRNKGNFPGRFSGRQFSNSRSEMNVSTLELGDSALYLCARTGGEGYTFGSGTRLTVV.

The gene calls are TRBV20-1 and TRBJ1-5, with D perhaps TRBD1 (6 bases). The CDR3 length is 15 residues. The V gene lost 6 bases and the J gene lost 0 bases, with 15 bases spanning the gap. Germline lookup yields CDR1 DFQATT and CDR2 SNEGSKA (reference sequence). The CDR3 sequence: CSASIGGSSNQPQHF. The CDR3 nucleotides are TGCAGTGCCAGTATCGGGGGCTCTAGCAATCAGCCCCAGCATTTT.

The V and J genes are TRBV15 and TRBJ1-2; D unresolved. Germline-derived CDR1 and CDR2 are LNHNV and YYDKDF (reference sequence). V was shortened by 0 bases and J by 4 bases, with 12 bases between the two germline ends. The length of the CDR3 is 15 residues. CDR3 bases: TGTGCCACCAGCAGAGATCGTCGTGGGTTCTATGGCTACACCTTC. Amino acid sequence: CATSRDRRGFYGYTF. Complete variable domain (other parts from reference TRBV15 and TRBJ1-2): DAMVIQNPRYQVTQFGKPVTLSCSQTLNHNVMYWYQQKSSQAPKLLFHYYDKDFNNEADTPDNFQSRRPNTSFCFLDIRSPGLGDTAMYLCATSRDRRGFYGYTFGSGTRLTVV.

The chain is built from TRBV5-4 and TRBJ2-2, with D tentatively TRBD2 (5 bases). The CDR3 runs 14 residues. Germline V gene lookup returns CDR1 SGHNT and CDR2 YYREEE (reference sequence). The V end lost 0 bases, the J end lost 6 bases, and 9 bases lay between the germline ends. The CDR3 reads CASSLGLTAGELFF. CDR3 DNA: TGTGCCAGCAGCTTGGGACTAACAGCCGGGGAGCTGTTTTTT.